This paragraph reports one T cell receptor (beta chain). Sequencing used immunoSEQ multiplex PCR; TCRdb keeps in-frame clones, though not all of them. Among around 30,000 clones, around 90% were seen once, and the ten largest hold approximately 1.5%. This specimen comes from a study of blood T cell repertoires in COVID-19. Germline V gene lookup returns CDR1 SGHNT and CDR2 YYREEE (reference sequence). The CDR3 loop spans 14 amino acids. V shed 4 bases and J 8 bases; nucleotides not matched to a gene: 11. This TCR came from a man aged 55 to 70 with active COVID-19. Sequencing used peripheral blood. The chain uses TRBV5-4 and TRBJ1-2, with TRBD1 identical over 7 bases. The CDR3 loop reads CASSHPTGVRGYTF. CDR3 nucleotides: TGTGCCAGCAGCCATCCAACAGGGGTACGGGGCTACACCTTC.